These 17 T cell receptor beta chains originate from one sample sequenced in a study of T cell responses to AZD1222 COVID-19 vaccine. Using immunoSEQ multiplex PCR, the repertoire was profiled, and TCRdb retains in-frame clones only, with some absent. This sample carries about 150,000 clones, roughly nine tenths of them seen once, and the ten largest clones take about 5%. Material: peripheral blood, obtained on day 0 of MenACWY control vaccination. These receptors were obtained from an adult in good health.

Here the CDR3 reads CASSLVVLRGSYTGELFF. In DNA, the CDR3 is TGTGCCAGCAGCTTGGTGGTTTTGAGGGGGTCCTACACCGGGGAGCTGTTTTTT. This chain connects TRBV5-6 to TRBJ2-2; D may be TRBD1 (6 bases). This CDR3 spans 18 amino acids. In germline, CDR1 is SGHDT, CDR2 YYEEEE. Trimming shortened V by 0 bases and J by 3 bases, and 18 bases separated the two germline ends. Combining the CDR3 with reference TRBV5-6 and TRBJ2-2 gives the whole variable domain DAGVTQSPTHLIKTRGQQVTLRCSPKSGHDTVSWYQQALGQGPQFIFQYYEEEERQRGNFPDRFSGHQFPNYSSELNVNALLLGDSALYLCASSLVVLRGSYTGELFFGEGSRLTVL.

V and J are TRBV6-1 and TRBJ1-1; maybe TRBD1 (6 bases). V shed 0 bases and J shed 2 bases, with 16 bases lying between them. The CDR3 is made up of 17 amino acids. Germline assignment: CDR1 MNHNS and CDR2 SASEGT. DNA of the CDR3: TGTGCCAGCAGTGAAGCGATCTGGGGGCGGTTCAACACTGAAGCTTTCTTT. Its protein product is CASSEAIWGRFNTEAFF.

The CDR3 DNA is TGTGCCAGCAGTAAAGGACAGTACAATGAGCAGTTCTTC. The encoded protein is CASSKGQYNEQFF. The chain carries TRBV6-1 and TRBJ2-1; maybe TRBD1 (6 bases). The CDR3 contains 13 residues. CDR1 and CDR2 (germline): MNHNS, SASEGT. V was pared by 5 bases and J by 4 bases, with 9 bases between.

The chain joins TRBV27 to TRBJ2-3; D gene ambiguous. CDR3 length: 11 residues. Trimming left V 9 bases short and J 4 bases short, with 8 bases between. The germline gives CDR1 MNHEY, CDR2 SMNVEV (reference sequence). In nucleotides, the CDR3 is TGTGCCAGTAGTGTCTCAGATACGCAGTATTTT. Its translation is CASSVSDTQYF.

The chain uses TRBV7-9 and TRBJ1-4; D might be TRBD1 (5 bases). The CDR3 spans 15 residues. The germline V gene encodes CDR1 SEHNR and CDR2 FQNEAQ (reference sequence). V lost 1 base to trimming and J lost 6 bases, with 12 bases between them. The CDR3 DNA reads as TGTGCCAGCAGCTTAGGCGGGGGTTGGGATGAAAAACTGTTTTTT. Amino acid sequence: CASSLGGGWDEKLFF.

The V gene is TRBV27, the J gene TRBJ2-3; D uncertain. Germline assignment: CDR1 MNHEY and CDR2 SMNVEV (reference sequence). Trimming removed 7 bases from V and 7 bases from J, with 9 bases in between. This CDR3 spans 11 amino acids. CDR3 coding DNA: TGTGCCAGCACCCTCCTTAATACGCAGTATTTT. This encodes CASTLLNTQYF.

The chain uses TRBV9 and TRBJ1-5; 7 bases match TRBD1. With 0 bases clipped from V and 4 bases from J, the junction kept 4 bases outside the gene matches. CDR1 is SGDLS and CDR2 is YYNGEE in the germline V gene. CDR3 length equals 15 residues. The CDR3 nucleotides read TGTGCCAGCAGCGTAGAGCCAGGGGGTAATCAGCCCCAGCATTTT. Translation: CASSVEPGGNQPQHF. Full variable domain (rest looked up from reference TRBV9 and TRBJ1-5): DSGVTQTPKHLITATGQRVTLRCSPRSGDLSVYWYQQSLDQGLQFLIQYYNGEERAKGNILERFSAQQFPDLHSELNLSSLELGDSALYFCASSVEPGGNQPQHFGDGTRLSIL.

V usage is TRBV19 and J usage is TRBJ1-1; D remains ambiguous. V lost 4 bases to trimming and J lost 5 bases, with 14 bases between them. From germline, CDR1 is LNHDA and CDR2 SQIVND (reference sequence). The CDR3 is 14 residues long. CDR3 sequence: CASSTYNADTEAFF. The CDR3 coding sequence is TGTGCCAGTAGTACATACAACGCGGATACTGAAGCTTTCTTT.

The chain employs TRBV24-1 and TRBJ2-3; 9 bases map to TRBD2. The J segment lost 6 bases and the V segment lost 2 bases, leaving 14 bases of the junction unmatched. This CDR3 has 18 residues. Germline CDR1 reads KGHDR; CDR2 reads SFDVKD. CDR3 nucleotide sequence: TGTGCCACCAGTGATTCCCGACGGGTAGCGGGGGATTTGGATACGCAGTATTTT. Translated: CATSDSRRVAGDLDTQYF.

V and J are TRBV24-1 and TRBJ1-1, with D possibly TRBD1 on 6 matching bases. The CDR3 length is 15 residues. V was pared by 3 bases and J by 1 base, with 11 bases between. The germline V gene has CDR1 KGHDR and CDR2 SFDVKD. The CDR3: CATSDRGAGNTEAFF. For the CDR3, the DNA is TGTGCCACCAGTGATCGGGGGGCCGGGAACACTGAAGCTTTCTTT.

The chain uses TRBV5-1 and TRBJ2-5, with TRBD2 matching over 12 bases. Per germline, CDR1 SGHRS and CDR2 YFSETQ. The V and J ends lost 5 bases and 5 bases, in that order; junction bases with no gene match: 16. This CDR3 comprises 18 residues. Here the CDR3 DNA reads TGCGCCAGCAGTGCCCAGGCGCTAGCGGGAGGGCCCCGGGAGACCCAGTACTTC. This sequence encodes CASSAQALAGGPRETQYF. Together with reference TRBV5-1 and TRBJ2-5, the CDR3 gives the full variable domain: KAGVTQTPRYLIKTRGQQVTLSCSPISGHRSVSWYQQTPGQGLQFLFEYFSETQRNKGNFPGRFSGRQFSNSRSEMNVSTLELGDSALYLCASSAQALAGGPRETQYFGPGTRLLVL.

The CDR3, as DNA: TGTGCCACCAGTGAAAGCGGGGTATTCTATGGCTACACCTTC. Encoded protein: CATSESGVFYGYTF. V gene TRBV24-1 combines with J gene TRBJ1-2; D unclear. Germline V lookup: CDR1 KGHDR, CDR2 SFDVKD. There are 14 residues in the CDR3. Deletions cut 4 bases from V and 4 bases from J, with 12 bases between.

The rearrangement joins TRBV6-5 to TRBJ2-3; maybe TRBD1 (7 bases). Germline lookup yields CDR1 MNHEY and CDR2 SVGAGI. This CDR3 has 15 amino acids. V was pared by 5 bases and J by 6 bases, with 18 bases between. This CDR3 is CASSPGTAGLDTQYF. DNA for the CDR3: TGTGCCAGCAGTCCTGGGACAGCGGGCTTGGATACGCAGTATTTT.

The rearrangement links TRBV10-3 to TRBJ1-5; maybe TRBD1 (5 bases). Germline V gives CDR1 ENHRY, CDR2 SYGVKD. The CDR3 totals 13 residues. V lost 6 bases, J lost 9 bases, and 15 bases lay in between. CDR3 sequence (DNA): TGTGCCATCAGCGAGGGGAGTAGGTGGCCCCAGCATTTT. Its protein is CAISEGSRWPQHF.

This clone was observed a few times. The V call is TRBV28, the J call TRBJ1-4; tentatively, D is TRBD1 (6 bases). Trimming removed 3 bases at V and 4 bases at J, with 12 bases between. Germline V gene lookup returns CDR1 MDHEN and CDR2 SYDVKM. This CDR3 comprises 15 residues. The CDR3 sequence is CASSFSGANNEKLFF. The CDR3, as DNA: TGTGCCAGCAGTTTTTCGGGGGCAAATAATGAAAAACTGTTTTTT.

The rearrangement links TRBV5-1 to TRBJ1-2, with D perhaps matching TRBD1 (5 bases). The CDR3 runs 13 residues. In germline, CDR1 is SGHRS, CDR2 YFSETQ. The ends were cut back, 4 bases at V and 5 bases at J, with 12 bases in the middle. CDR3 nucleotide sequence: TGCGCCAGCAGCCGAAAGACAGAGTATGGCTACACCTTC. Translation gives CASSRKTEYGYTF.

This chain joins TRBV19 and TRBJ1-3, with 7 bases lining up with TRBD1. Germline assignment: CDR1 LNHDA and CDR2 SQIVND (reference sequence). V lost 8 bases to trimming and J lost 3 bases; unmatched junction nucleotides: 16. This CDR3 contains 17 residues. CDR3 protein: CASVRDRGSGGGNTIYF. In DNA form, the CDR3 reads TGTGCCAGTGTCCGGGACAGAGGAAGTGGAGGTGGAAACACCATATATTTT.